This record covers a single TCR beta chain. Sequencing used immunoSEQ multiplex PCR; TCRdb keeps in-frame clones, though not all of them. Counted here are 120,000 to 150,000 clones, approximately 85% occurring once; the ten biggest clones make up less than 5%. This sample is part of a study of T cell responses to AZD1222 COVID-19 vaccine. The J segment lost 8 bases and the V segment lost 3 bases, leaving 10 bases of the junction unmatched. The CDR3 runs to 16 residues. The germline V gene encodes CDR1 SGHTA and CDR2 FQGNSA. The sample consisted of peripheral blood, taken on day 0 of MenACWY control vaccination. The chain links TRBV7-2 to TRBJ2-3; 11 bases align to TRBD2. The sequence was collected from an adult in good health. Here the CDR3 DNA reads TGTGCCAGCAGCTTCGATTTAGCGGGGGGGCCCGGTACGCAGTATTTT. Translated, it gives CASSFDLAGGPGTQYF.